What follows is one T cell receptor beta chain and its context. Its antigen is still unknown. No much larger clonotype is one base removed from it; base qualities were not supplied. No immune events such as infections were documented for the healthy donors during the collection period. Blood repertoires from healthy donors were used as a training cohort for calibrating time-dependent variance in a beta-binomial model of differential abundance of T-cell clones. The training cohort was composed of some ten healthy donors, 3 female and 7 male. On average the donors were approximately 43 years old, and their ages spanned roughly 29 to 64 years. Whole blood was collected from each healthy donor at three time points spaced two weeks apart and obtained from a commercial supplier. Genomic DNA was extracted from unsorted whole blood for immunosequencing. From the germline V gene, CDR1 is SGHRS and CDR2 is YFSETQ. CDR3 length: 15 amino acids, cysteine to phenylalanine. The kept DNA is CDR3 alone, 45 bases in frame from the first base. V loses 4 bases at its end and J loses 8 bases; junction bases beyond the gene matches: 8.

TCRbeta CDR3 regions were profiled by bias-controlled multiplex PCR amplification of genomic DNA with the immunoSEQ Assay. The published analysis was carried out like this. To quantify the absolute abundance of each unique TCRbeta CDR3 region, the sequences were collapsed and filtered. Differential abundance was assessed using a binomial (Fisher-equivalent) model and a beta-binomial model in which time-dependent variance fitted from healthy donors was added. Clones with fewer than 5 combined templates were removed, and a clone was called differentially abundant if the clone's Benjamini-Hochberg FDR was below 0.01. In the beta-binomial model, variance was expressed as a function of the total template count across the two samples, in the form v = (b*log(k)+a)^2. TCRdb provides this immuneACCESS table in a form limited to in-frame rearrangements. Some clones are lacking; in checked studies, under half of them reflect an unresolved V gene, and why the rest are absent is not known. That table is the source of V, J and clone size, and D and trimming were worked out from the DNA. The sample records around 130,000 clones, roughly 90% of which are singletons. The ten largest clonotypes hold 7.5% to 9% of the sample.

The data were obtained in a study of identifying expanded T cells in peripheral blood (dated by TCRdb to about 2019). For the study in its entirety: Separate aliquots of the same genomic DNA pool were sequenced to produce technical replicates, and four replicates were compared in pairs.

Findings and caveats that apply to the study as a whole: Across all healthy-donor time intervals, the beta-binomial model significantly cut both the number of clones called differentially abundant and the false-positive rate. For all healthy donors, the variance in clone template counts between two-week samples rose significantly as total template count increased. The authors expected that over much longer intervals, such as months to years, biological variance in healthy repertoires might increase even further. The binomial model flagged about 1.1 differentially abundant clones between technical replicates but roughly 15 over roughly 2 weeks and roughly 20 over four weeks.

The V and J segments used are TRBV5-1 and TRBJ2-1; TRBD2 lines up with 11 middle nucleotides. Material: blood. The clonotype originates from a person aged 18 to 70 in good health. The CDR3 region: CASSTGLAGGDEQFF. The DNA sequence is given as TGCGCCAGCAGCACTGGGCTAGCGGGAGGAGATGAGCAGTTCTTC.